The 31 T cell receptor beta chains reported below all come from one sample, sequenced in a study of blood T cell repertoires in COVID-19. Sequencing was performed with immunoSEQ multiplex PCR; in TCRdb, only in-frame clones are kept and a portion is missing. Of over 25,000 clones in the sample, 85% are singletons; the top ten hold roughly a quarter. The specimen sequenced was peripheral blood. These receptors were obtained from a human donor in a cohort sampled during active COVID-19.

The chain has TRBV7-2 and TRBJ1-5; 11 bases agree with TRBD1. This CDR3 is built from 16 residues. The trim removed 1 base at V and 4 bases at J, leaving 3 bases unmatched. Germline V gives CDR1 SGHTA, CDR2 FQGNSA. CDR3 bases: TGTGCCAGCAGCTTAGGGGGGGACAGGGGGAATCAGCCCCAGCATTTT. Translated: CASSLGGDRGNQPQHF. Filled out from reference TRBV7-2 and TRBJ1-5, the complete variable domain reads GAGVSQSPSNKVTEKGKDVELRCDPISGHTALYWYRQSLGQGLEFLIYFQGNSAPDKSGLPSDRFSAERTGGSVSTLTIQRTQQEDSAVYLCASSLGGDRGNQPQHFGDGTRLSIL.

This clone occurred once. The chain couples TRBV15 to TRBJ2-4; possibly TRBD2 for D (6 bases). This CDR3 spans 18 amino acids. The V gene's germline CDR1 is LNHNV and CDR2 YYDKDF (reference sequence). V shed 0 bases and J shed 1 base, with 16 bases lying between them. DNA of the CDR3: TGTGCCACCAGCAGAGAAGTGACTAGGTATTACGCCAAAAACATTCAGTACTTC. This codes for CATSREVTRYYAKNIQYF. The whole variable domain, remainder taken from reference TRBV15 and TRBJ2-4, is DAMVIQNPRYQVTQFGKPVTLSCSQTLNHNVMYWYQQKSSQAPKLLFHYYDKDFNNEADTPDNFQSRRPNTSFCFLDIRSPGLGDTAMYLCATSREVTRYYAKNIQYFGAGTRLSVL.

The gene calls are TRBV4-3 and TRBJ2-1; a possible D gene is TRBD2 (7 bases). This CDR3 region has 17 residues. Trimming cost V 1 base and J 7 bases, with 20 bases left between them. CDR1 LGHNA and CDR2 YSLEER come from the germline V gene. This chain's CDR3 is CASSQGARGAVSNEQFF. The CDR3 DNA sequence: TGCGCCAGCAGCCAAGGCGCCCGGGGGGCCGTCTCGAATGAGCAGTTCTTC.

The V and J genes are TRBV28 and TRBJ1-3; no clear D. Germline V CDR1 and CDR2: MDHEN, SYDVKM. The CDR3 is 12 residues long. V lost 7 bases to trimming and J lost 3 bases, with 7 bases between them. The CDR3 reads CASTLYGNTIYF. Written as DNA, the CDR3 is TGTGCCAGCACCCTTTATGGAAACACCATATATTTT.

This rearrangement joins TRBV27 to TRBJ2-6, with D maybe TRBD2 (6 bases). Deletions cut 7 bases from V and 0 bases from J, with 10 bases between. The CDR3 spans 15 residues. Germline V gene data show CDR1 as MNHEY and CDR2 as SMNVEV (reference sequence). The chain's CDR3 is CASKGLPSGANVLTF. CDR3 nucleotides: TGTGCCAGCAAGGGACTGCCCTCTGGGGCCAACGTCCTGACTTTC.

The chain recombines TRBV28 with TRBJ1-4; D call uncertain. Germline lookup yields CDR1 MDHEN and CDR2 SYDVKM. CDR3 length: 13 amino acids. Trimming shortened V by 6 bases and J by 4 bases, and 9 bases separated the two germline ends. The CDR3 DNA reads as TGTGCCAGCAGCAGAAGAGGTAATGAAAAACTGTTTTTT. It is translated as CASSRRGNEKLFF.

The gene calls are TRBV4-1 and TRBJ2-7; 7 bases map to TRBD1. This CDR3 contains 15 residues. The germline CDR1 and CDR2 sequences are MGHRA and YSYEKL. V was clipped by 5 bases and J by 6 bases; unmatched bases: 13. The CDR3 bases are TGCGCCAGCAGCTGGGGCATGACAGGGTTCGTCGAGCAGTACTTC. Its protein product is CASSWGMTGFVEQYF.

For the CDR3, the DNA is TGTGCCAGCAGCCTGGACAGTTATGGCTACACCTTC. Protein: CASSLDSYGYTF. V and J are TRBV5-5 and TRBJ1-2, with a tentative D call TRBD1 (6 bases). CDR1 SGHKS and CDR2 YYEKEE come from the germline V gene (reference sequence). Trimming shortened V by 4 bases and J by 5 bases, and 9 bases separated the two germline ends. The CDR3 is made up of 12 amino acids.

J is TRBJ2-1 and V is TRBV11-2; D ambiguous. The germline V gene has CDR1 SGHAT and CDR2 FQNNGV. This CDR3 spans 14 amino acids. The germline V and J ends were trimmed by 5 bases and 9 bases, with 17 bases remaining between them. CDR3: CASSDELLFGEQFF. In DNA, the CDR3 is TGTGCCAGCAGCGACGAACTACTGTTCGGTGAGCAGTTCTTC.

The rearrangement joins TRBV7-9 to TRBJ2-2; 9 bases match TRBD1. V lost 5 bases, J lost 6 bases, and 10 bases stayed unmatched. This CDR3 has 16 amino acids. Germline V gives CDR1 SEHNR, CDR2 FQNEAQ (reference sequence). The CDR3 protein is CASSTMDRGYSGELFF. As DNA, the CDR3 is TGTGCCAGCAGCACGATGGACAGGGGATACTCCGGGGAGCTGTTTTTT.

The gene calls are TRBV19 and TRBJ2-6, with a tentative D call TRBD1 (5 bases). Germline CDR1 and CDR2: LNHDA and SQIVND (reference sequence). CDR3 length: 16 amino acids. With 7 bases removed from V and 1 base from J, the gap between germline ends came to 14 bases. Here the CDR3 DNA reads TGTGCCAGTAAAGGGCAGACAGTGTCTGGGGCCAACGTCCTGACTTTC. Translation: CASKGQTVSGANVLTF.

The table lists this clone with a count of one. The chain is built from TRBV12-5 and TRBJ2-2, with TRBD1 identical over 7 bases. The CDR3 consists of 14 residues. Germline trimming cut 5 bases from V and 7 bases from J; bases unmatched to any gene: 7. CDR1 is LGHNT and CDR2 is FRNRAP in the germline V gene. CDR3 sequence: CASGGDSESGELFF. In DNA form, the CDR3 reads TGTGCTAGTGGTGGGGACAGCGAGAGCGGGGAGCTGTTTTTT.

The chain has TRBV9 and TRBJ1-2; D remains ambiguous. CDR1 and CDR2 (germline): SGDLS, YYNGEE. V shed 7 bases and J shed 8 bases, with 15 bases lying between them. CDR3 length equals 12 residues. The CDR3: CASGREPGGYTF. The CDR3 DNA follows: TGTGCCAGCGGGAGGGAACCGGGAGGCTACACCTTC.

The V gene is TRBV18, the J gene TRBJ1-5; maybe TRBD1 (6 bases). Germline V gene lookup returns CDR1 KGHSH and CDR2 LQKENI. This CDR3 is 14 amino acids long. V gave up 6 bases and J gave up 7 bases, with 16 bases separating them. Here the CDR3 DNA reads TGTGCCAGCTCCGAGACGGGGGGCGACCAGCCCCAGCATTTT. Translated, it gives CASSETGGDQPQHF.

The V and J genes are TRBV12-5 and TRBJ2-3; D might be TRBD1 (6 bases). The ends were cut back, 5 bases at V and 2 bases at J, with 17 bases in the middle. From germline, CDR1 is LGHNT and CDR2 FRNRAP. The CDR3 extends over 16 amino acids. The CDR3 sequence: CASGDPWTEFTDTQYF. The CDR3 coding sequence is TGTGCTAGTGGTGACCCCTGGACAGAATTCACAGATACGCAGTATTTT.

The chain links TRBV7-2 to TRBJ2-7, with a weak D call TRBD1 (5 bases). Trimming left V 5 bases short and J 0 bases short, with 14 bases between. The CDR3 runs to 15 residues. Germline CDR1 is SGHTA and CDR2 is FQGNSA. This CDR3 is CASSTGWSRSYEQYF. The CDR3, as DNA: TGTGCCAGCAGCACAGGATGGTCCCGCTCCTACGAGCAGTACTTC.

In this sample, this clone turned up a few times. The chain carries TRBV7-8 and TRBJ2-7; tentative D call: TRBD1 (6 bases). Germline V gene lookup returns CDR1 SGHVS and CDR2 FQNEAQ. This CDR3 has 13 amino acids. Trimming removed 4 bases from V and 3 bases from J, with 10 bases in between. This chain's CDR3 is CASSSGASYEQYF. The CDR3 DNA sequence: TGTGCCAGCAGCTCAGGGGCCAGCTACGAGCAGTACTTC.

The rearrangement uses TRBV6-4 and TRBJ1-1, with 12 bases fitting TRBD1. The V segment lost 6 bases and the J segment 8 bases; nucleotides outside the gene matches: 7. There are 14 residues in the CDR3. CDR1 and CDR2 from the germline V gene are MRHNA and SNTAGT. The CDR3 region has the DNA TGTGCCAGCAGACGGGGACAGGGGGCAGCGGAAGCTTTCTTT. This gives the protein CASRRGQGAAEAFF.

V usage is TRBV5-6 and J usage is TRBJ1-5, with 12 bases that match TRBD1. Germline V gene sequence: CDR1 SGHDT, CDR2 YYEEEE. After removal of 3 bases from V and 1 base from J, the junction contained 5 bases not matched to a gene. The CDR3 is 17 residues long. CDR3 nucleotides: TGTGCCAGCAGCTCGGGACAGGGGGCCAGGAGCAATCAGCCCCAGCATTTT. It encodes CASSSGQGARSNQPQHF.

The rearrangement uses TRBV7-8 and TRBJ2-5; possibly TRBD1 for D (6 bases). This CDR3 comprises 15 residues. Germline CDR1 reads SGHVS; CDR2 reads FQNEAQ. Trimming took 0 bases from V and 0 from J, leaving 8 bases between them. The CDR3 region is CASSLAGAYQETQYF. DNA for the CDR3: TGTGCCAGCAGCTTAGCGGGGGCGTACCAAGAGACCCAGTACTTC.

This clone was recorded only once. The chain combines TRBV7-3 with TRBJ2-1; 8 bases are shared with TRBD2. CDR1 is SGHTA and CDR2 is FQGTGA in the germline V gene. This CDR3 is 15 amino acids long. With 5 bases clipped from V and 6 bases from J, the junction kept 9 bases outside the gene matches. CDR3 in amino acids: CASSPTGGATNEQFF. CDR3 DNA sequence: TGTGCCAGCAGCCCGACGGGGGGGGCGACCAATGAGCAGTTCTTC.

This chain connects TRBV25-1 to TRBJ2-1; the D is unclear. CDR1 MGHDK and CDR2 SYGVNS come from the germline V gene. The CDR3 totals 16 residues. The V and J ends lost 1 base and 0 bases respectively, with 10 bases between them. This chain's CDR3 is CASSEWFSSSYNEQFF. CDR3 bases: TGTGCCAGCAGTGAATGGTTCTCTAGCTCCTACAATGAGCAGTTCTTC.

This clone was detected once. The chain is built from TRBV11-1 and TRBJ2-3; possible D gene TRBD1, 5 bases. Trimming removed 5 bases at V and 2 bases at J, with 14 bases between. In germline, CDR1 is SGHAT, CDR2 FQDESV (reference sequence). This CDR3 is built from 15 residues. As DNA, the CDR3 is TGTGCCAGCAGCCCCGAGCAGGGTTACACAGATACGCAGTATTTT. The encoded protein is CASSPEQGYTDTQYF.

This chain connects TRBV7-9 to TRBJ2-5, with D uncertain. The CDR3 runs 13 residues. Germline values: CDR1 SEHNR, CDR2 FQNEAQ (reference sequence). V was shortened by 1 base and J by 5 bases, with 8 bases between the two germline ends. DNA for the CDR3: TGTGCCAGCAGCTTAGGTCAGTGGGAGACCCAGTACTTC. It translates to CASSLGQWETQYF. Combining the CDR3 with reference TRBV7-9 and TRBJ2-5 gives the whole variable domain DTGVSQNPRHKITKRGQNVTFRCDPISEHNRLYWYRQTLGQGPEFLTYFQNEAQLEKSRLLSDRFSAERPKGSFSTLEIQRTEQGDSAMYLCASSLGQWETQYFGPGTRLLVL.

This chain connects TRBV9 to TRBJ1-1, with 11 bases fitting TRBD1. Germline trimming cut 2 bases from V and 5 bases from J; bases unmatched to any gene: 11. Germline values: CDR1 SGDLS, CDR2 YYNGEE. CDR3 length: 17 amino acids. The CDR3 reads CASSVSKDRGPRTEAFF. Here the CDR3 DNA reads TGTGCCAGCAGCGTCTCCAAGGACAGGGGGCCTCGGACTGAAGCTTTCTTT.

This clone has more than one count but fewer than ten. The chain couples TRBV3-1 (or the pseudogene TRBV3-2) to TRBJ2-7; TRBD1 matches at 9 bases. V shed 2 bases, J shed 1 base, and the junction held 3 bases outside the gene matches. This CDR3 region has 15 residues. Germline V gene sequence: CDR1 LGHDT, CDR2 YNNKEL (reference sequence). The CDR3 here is CASSQPGQGSYEQYF. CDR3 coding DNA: TGTGCCAGCAGCCAACCGGGACAGGGTTCCTACGAGCAGTACTTC.

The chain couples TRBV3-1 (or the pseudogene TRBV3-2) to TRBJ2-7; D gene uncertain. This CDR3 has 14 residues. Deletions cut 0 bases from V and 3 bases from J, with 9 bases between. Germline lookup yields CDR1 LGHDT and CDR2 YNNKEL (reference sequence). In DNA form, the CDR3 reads TGTGCCAGCAGCCAAGATCTGGCTGGCTACGAGCAGTACTTC. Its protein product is CASSQDLAGYEQYF.

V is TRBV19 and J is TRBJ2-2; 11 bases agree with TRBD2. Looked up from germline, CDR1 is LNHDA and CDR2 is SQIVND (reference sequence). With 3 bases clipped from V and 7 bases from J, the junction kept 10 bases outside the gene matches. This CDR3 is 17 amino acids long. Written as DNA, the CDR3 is TGTGCCAGTAGTATCGGTAGCGGGGGGGCCGAGAGCGGGGAGCTGTTTTTT. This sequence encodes CASSIGSGGAESGELFF.

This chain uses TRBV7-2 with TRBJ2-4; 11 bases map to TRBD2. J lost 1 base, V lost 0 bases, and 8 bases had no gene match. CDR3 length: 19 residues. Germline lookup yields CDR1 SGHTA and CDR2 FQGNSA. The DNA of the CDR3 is TGTGCCAGCAGCTTAGCGAGCCCCAGACTAGCGGGGGCCAAAAACATTCAGTACTTC. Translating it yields CASSLASPRLAGAKNIQYF.

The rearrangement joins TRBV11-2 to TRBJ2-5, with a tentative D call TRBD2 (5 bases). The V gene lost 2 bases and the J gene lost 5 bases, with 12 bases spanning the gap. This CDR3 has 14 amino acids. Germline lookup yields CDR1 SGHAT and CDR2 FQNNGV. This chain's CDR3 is CASSLMTLDETQYF. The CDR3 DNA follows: TGTGCCAGCAGCTTAATGACACTAGACGAGACCCAGTACTTC.

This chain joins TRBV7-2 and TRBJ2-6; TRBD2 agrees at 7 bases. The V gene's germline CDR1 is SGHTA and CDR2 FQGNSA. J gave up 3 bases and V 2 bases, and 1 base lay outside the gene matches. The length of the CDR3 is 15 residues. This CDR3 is CASSLLAGGANVLTF. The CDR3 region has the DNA TGTGCCAGCAGCTTATTAGCGGGTGGGGCCAACGTCCTGACTTTC.